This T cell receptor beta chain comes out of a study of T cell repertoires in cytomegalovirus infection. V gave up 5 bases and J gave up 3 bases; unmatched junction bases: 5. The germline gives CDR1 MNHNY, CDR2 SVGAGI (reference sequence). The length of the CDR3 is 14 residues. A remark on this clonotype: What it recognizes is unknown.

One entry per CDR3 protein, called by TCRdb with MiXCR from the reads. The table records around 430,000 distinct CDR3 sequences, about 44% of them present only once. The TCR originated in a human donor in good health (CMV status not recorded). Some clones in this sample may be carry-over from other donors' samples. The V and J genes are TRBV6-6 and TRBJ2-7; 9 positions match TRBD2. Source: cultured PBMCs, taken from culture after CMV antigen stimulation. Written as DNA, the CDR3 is TGTGCCAGCAGTCGGTTAGCGGGAGTCTACGAGCAGTACTTC. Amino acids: CASSRLAGVYEQYF.